Sequencing of this T cell receptor beta chain was carried out in a study of identical twins. The CDR3 length is 15 residues. Germline CDR1 reads LGHNA; CDR2 reads YSLEER. The V gene end was trimmed by 0 bases and the J gene end by 8 bases; junction bases not matched to a gene: 7. TCRdb recomputed calls from the 5' RACE reads with MiXCR, one row per CDR3 protein. The profile shows about 660,000 distinct CDR3 sequences, over 8.5% of them singletons. These data also featured in a second study, about yellow fever vaccine responses in identical twins.

The sequenced sample was PBMCs. V is TRBV4-3 and J is TRBJ1-2; 9 nucleotides match TRBD1. This sequence was found in a woman under 30 in good health. The CDR3: CASSQDWTGEEGYTF. CDR3 in DNA: TGCGCCAGCAGCCAAGATTGGACAGGGGAGGAGGGCTACACCTTC.